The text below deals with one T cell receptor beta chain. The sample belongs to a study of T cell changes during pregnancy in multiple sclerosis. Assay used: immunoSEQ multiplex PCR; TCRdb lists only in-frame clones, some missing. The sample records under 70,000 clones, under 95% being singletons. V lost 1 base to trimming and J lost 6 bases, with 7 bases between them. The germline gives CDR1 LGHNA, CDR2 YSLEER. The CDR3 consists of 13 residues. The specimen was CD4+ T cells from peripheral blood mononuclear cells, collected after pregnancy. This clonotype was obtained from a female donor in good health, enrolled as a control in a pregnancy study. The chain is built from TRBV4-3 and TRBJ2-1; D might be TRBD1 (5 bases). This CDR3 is CASSQGDSNEQFF. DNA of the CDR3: TGCGCCAGCAGCCAAGGAGACAGCAATGAGCAGTTCTTC.